A selection of T cell receptor beta chains follows, all from one sample in a study of cytomegalovirus exposure and HLA in healthy donors. Here immunoSEQ multiplex PCR was the method, and the copy in TCRdb shows in-frame clones only, minus some. The sample holds about 140,000 clones, around 73% seen once. Sequences were obtained from PBMCs. These receptors all stem from a woman aged 40 to 49 in good health and CMV-seronegative. CDR3s include the opening cysteine and the closing phenylalanine or tryptophan. A D gene is named only where the DNA matches it firmly. Rows may omit the clone size; those that give it use once, few, many or a size class.

V	size	J	D	DNA	CDR3
TRBV4-1	NA	TRBJ1-2	TRBD1	TGCGCCAGCAGCCAAGACCGTACAGGGGGCGGCTACACCTTC	CASSQDRTGGGYTF
TRBV2	NA	TRBJ2-5	TRBD2	TGTGCCAGCGGACGTTCTAGCGGGGGTGTCCAAGAGACCCAGTACTTC	CASGRSSGGVQETQYF
TRBV4-1	once	TRBJ2-2	TRBD1	TGCGCCAGCAGCCAAGTTCAGGGGGATGCGGTGTTTTTT	CASSQVQGDAVFF
TRBV5-1	NA	TRBJ1-4	NA	TGCGCCAGCAGTCGCAAGGAGACAGAGAATGAAAAACTGTTTTTT	CASSRKETENEKLFF
TRBV4-1	few	TRBJ1-2	NA	TGCGCCAGCAGCCAAGGCCCCGGATCTACGGGGGGCTACACCTTC	CASSQGPGSTGGYTF
TRBV9	NA	TRBJ2-2	NA	TGTGCCAGCAGCGTACAAGGAGCCGGGGAGCTGTTTTTT	CASSVQGAGELFF
TRBV10-3	few	TRBJ2-2	TRBD2	TGTGCCACCTGGGAGGGTAGGGCCGGGGAGCTGTTTTTT	CATWEGRAGELFF
TRBV4-1	once	TRBJ1-1	TRBD1	TGCGCCAGCAGCCAAGTTAGGATAGGAGTGACAGGGAGAACTGAAGCTTTCTTT	CASSQVRIGVTGRTEAFF
TRBV6-5	NA	TRBJ1-2	TRBD1	TGTGCCAGCAGAAGGGACAGGGGGGCCTATGGCTACACCTTC	CASRRDRGAYGYTF
TRBV11-3	NA	TRBJ2-5	TRBD2	TGTGCCAGCAGCCGAACTAGCGGGGGCAGTGAGACCCAGTACTTC	CASSRTSGGSETQYF
TRBV7-2	NA	TRBJ1-5	NA	TGTGCCAGCAGCTTAAAGGAAGGGAGTAGCAATCAGCCCCAGCATTTT	CASSLKEGSSNQPQHF
TRBV27	NA	TRBJ2-1	NA	TGTGCCAGCAGTTTATCAGTCCCGAACTCTAATGAGCAGTTCTTC	CASSLSVPNSNEQFF
TRBV7-2	NA	TRBJ2-1	TRBD2	TGTGCCAGCAGCCAAAACGGGGGGAACTACAATGAGCAGTTCTTC	CASSQNGGNYNEQFF
TRBV5-4	NA	TRBJ2-5	NA	TGTGCCAGCAGCTCGGGGTGGGGGCCCGCGGAGCAGTACTTC	CASSSGWGPAEQYF
TRBV9	NA	TRBJ1-3	NA	TGTGCCAGCAGCGTAGGACTGGAGGCTGGAAACACCATATATTTT	CASSVGLEAGNTIYF
TRBV2	NA	TRBJ2-2	TRBD2	TGTGCCAGCAGTGCGGGGGGGGCGCCTAACGGGGAGCTGTTTTTT	CASSAGGAPNGELFF
TRBV9	NA	TRBJ2-1	NA	TGTGCCAGCAGCGTAGCCCCAGGGGAAGGGGAGCAGTTCTTC	CASSVAPGEGEQFF
TRBV19	NA	TRBJ1-1	TRBD1	TGTGCCAGTAGTATTGGACAGGGGACCTCTGGGATGAGGACTGAAGCTTTCTTT	CASSIGQGTSGMRTEAFF
TRBV4-3	once	TRBJ2-1	TRBD2	TGCGCCAGCAGCCAAGCTAGCGGGGACAATGAGCAGTTCTTC	CASSQASGDNEQFF
TRBV27	NA	TRBJ1-5	NA	TGTGCCAGCAGTTTATTGAGCCAGGGTAACAATCAGCCCCAGCATTTT	CASSLLSQGNNQPQHF
TRBV25-1	NA	TRBJ1-2	NA	TGTGCCAGCAGTGAAGACAGGTATGGCTACACCTTC	CASSEDRYGYTF
TRBV28	NA	TRBJ2-5	TRBD1	TGTGCCAGCAGGAGGGGGCGGGAGACCCAGTACTTC	CASRRGRETQYF
TRBV27	NA	TRBJ2-3	TRBD2	TGTGCCAGCTCCGCCGGGGGGTTAAGCACAGATACGCAGTATTTT	CASSAGGLSTDTQYF
TRBV25-1	NA	TRBJ2-7	TRBD1	TGTGCCAGCACTGACGGGACAGGCTACTACGAGCAGTACTTC	CASTDGTGYYEQYF
TRBV10-1	NA	TRBJ2-1	NA	TGCGCCAGCAGTGAGTCGAGGGGGAAAAGTTACAATGAGCAGTTCTTC	CASSESRGKSYNEQFF
TRBV10-3	NA	TRBJ1-1	TRBD1	TGTGCCATCGCAGAGACCGGGACAGGGGATACTGAAGCTTTCTTT	CAIAETGTGDTEAFF
TRBV2	NA	TRBJ1-2	NA	TGTGCCAGCAGCACCACCCGGACAGCCGAGTATGGCTACACCTTC	CASSTTRTAEYGYTF
TRBV4-1	NA	TRBJ1-1	TRBD1	TGCGCCAGCAGCCAAGTGAGGGGACAGACCCACTTCTTT	CASSQVRGQTHFF
TRBV6-6	NA	TRBJ1-1	NA	TGTGCCAGCAGTCACCAGGCAGGGATGAACACTGAAGCTTTCTTT	CASSHQAGMNTEAFF
TRBV7-2	NA	TRBJ1-2	NA	TGTGCCAGCAGCTTTGGGCAGGGCGGCTATGGCTACACCTTC	CASSFGQGGYGYTF
TRBV6-6	NA	TRBJ1-2	NA	TGTGCCAGCAGTTACTCTGAGGGCTCCTATGGCTACACCTTC	CASSYSEGSYGYTF